The clone carrying this T cell receptor (beta chain) was seen more than once but under ten times. From RNA transcripts, TCR beta CDR3 regions were amplified. The TCR CDR3 was amplified in a first-round RT-PCR using the HTBI primer set. MiXCR, run by TCRdb on the multiplex PCR reads, gives a single entry per CDR3 protein. The data contain 550,000 to 800,000 distinct CDR3 sequences, about a sixth of them seen just once; the ten biggest clones take up 8.4%. The sample originates from a study of T cells in Graves' hyperthyroidism and ophthalmopathy. Study in general: Peripheral blood was collected at initial diagnosis, before any treatment.

Isolation of PBMCs was performed on roughly 9 ml fresh peripheral blood. The CDR3 has 13 residues. The V and J ends lost 3 bases and 0 bases respectively, with 8 bases between them. Germline V gene lookup returns CDR1 DFQATT and CDR2 SNEGSKA (reference sequence). The chain joins TRBV20-1 to TRBJ2-5; D is uncertain. This clonotype originated in a man aged 18 to 30 with Graves' hyperthyroidism. The sample taken for sequencing was blood. Here the CDR3 DNA reads TGCAGTGCTAGCGTGGTCGACCAAGAGACCCAGTACTTC. Protein: CSASVVDQETQYF.